The clone carrying this T cell receptor beta chain was counted only a few times. The source of the sample is a study of shared clonotypes between healthy human individuals. The method was immunoSEQ multiplex PCR; TCRdb's version includes in-frame clones alone and lacks a portion of them. The repertoire holds about 1 million clones, with approximately 68% as singletons. This CDR3 is built from 12 residues. The germline V and J ends were trimmed by 10 bases and 0 bases, with 10 bases remaining between them. Germline V lookup: CDR1 MNHNS, CDR2 SASEGT. V and J are TRBV6-1 and TRBJ2-7, with TRBD2 as a possible D gene (7 bases). This TCR derives from a man between 18 and 35 years old in good health. Sequencing used memory CD4+ T cells sorted from blood. Subset meaning: CD45RA-negative fraction. CDR3 amino acids: CATGGLSYEQYF. Here the CDR3 DNA reads TGTGCCACCGGGGGGCTCTCCTACGAGCAGTACTTC.